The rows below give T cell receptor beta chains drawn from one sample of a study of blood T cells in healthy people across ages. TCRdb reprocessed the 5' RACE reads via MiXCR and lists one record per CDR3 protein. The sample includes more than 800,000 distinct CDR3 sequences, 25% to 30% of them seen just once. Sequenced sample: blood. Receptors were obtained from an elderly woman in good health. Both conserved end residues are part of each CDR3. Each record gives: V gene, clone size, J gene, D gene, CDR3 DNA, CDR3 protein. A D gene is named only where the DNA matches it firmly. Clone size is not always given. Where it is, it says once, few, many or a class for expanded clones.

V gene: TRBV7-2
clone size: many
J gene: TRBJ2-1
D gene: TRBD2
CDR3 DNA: TGTGCCAGCAACCGAGCGGGGGCCGCCTACAATGAGCAGTTCTTC
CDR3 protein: CASNRAGAAYNEQFF

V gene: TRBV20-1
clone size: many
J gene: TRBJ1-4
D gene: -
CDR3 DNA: TGCAGTGCTAGCCAAGATGCAACTAATGAAAAACTGTTTTTT
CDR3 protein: CSASQDATNEKLFF

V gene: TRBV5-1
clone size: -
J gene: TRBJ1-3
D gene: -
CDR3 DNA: TGCGCCAGCAGCACCAGACCTCAGCAAACTGGAAACACCATATATTTT
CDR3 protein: CASSTRPQQTGNTIYF

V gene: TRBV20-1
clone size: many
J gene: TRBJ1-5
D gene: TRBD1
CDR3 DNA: TGCAGTGCTAAGGATAGGAATCAGGGGGCGAATCAGCCCCAGCATTTT
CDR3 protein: CSAKDRNQGANQPQHF

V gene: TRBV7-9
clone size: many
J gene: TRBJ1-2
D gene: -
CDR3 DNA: TGTGCCAGCAGCTCCAGTGGCGGGTCTGGGGGCTACACCTTC
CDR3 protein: CASSSSGGSGGYTF

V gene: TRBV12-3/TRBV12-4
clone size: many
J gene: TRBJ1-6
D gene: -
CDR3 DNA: TGTGCCAGCAGTTTGGCCTATTCACCCCTCCACTTT
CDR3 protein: CASSLAYSPLHF

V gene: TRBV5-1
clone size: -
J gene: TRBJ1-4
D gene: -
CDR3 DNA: TGCGCCAGCAGCTTGGTTGGGCAGGGAGGGGAAAAACTGTTTTTT
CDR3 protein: CASSLVGQGGEKLFF

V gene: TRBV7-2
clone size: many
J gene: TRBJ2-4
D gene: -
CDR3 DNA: TGTGCCAGAGACTCGGCGAAGCTAGCCAAAAACATTCAGTACTTC
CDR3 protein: CARDSAKLAKNIQYF

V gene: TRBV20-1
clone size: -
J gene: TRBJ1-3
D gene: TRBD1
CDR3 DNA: TGCAGTGCTAGCGACAGGGGGTCTGGAAACACCATATATTTT
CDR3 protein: CSASDRGSGNTIYF

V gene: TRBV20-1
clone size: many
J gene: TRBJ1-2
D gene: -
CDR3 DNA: TGCAGTGCTAGAGATTGGAGGGGGACGCTTAACTATGGCTACACCTTC
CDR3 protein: CSARDWRGTLNYGYTF

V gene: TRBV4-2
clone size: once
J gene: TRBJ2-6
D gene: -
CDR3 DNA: TGTGCCAGCAGCCAAGATGAGGGGGCTGGGGCCAACGTCCTGACTTTC
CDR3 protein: CASSQDEGAGANVLTF

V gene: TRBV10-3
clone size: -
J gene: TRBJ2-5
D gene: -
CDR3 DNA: TGTGCCATCAGTGAAGGGCGGGGAGAGACCCAGTACTTC
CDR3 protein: CAISEGRGETQYF

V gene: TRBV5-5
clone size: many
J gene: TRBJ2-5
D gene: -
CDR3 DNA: TGTGCCAGCAGCTTGACGCTTGGTGACCAAGAGACCCAGTACTTC
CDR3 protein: CASSLTLGDQETQYF

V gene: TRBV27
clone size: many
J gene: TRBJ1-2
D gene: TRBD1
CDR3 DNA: TGTGCCAGCAGTTTATCGGGGACAGGGATTGGCGGCTACACCTTC
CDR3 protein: CASSLSGTGIGGYTF

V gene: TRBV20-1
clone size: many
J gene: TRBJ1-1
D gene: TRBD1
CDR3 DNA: TGCAGTGCTAGGCCGGGACAGGGGGCCTCGTACACTGAAGCTTTCTTT
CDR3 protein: CSARPGQGASYTEAFF

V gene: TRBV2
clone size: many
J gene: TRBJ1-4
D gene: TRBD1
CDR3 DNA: TGTGCCAGCCGACTTGACAGGGCGTCTAATGAAAAACTGTTTTTT
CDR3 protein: CASRLDRASNEKLFF

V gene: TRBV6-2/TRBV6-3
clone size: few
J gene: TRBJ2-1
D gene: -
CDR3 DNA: TGTGCCAGCAGCTCACGTGGGGGGCGAAATGAGCAGTTCTTC
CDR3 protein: CASSSRGGRNEQFF

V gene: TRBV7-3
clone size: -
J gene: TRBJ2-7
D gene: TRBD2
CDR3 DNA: TGTGCCAGCAGCCTCAAACTAGCGGGGCTTGGCGAGCAGTACTTC
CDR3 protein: CASSLKLAGLGEQYF

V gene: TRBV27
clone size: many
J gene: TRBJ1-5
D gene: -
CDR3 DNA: TGTGCCAGCAGTTTATCATACGGGGGCGGTGGGACCAATCAGCCCCAGCATTTT
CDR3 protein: CASSLSYGGGGTNQPQHF

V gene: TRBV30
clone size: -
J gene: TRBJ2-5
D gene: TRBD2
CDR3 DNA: TGTACCTGGAAGCGGGGGGGACGGGAGACCCAGTACTTC
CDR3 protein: CTWKRGGRETQYF

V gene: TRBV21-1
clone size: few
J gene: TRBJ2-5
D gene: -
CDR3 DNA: TGTGCCAGCAGCAACCTCACGCAGTACTTC
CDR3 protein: CASSNLTQYF

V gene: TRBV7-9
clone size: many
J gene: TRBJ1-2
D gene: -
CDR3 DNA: TGTGCCAGCAGCTTAGCCGGGACCTGGAATGGCTACACCTTC
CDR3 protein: CASSLAGTWNGYTF

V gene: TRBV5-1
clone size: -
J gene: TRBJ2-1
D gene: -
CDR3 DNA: TGCGCCAGCAGCTTTGGCCCCCTCACTAGAAGCCTGCGCGATGAGCAGTTCTTC
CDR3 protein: CASSFGPLTRSLRDEQFF

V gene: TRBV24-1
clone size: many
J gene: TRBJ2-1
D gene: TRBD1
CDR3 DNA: TGTGCCACCACGGGACAGGGGGGGAGTGAGCAGTTCTTC
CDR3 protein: CATTGQGGSEQFF

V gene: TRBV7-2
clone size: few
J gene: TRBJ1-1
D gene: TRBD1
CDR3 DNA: TGTGCCAGCAGCTTATACGGACAGGGCACTGAAGCTTTCTTT
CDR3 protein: CASSLYGQGTEAFF

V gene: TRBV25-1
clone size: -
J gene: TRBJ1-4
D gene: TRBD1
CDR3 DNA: TGTGCCAGCATGACTGGACAGGGGGGAAACGAAAAACTGTTTTTT
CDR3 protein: CASMTGQGGNEKLFF

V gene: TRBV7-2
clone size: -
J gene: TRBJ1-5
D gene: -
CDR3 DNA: TGTGCCAGCAGTTACGAGAGCGCCAATCAGCCCCAGCATTTT
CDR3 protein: CASSYESANQPQHF